This entry features one T cell receptor beta chain sequence. Its antigen is not known. Losses at the gene ends were 4 bases for V and 4 bases for J; bases not matched to a gene: 6. The CDR3 has 16 residues. As to time point: patch test 2, 6 weeks after DPC sensitization. The treatment here: therapeutic diphenylcyclopropenone sensitization with weekly scalp DPC. This sample is part of a study of human T cells and chemical hapten exposure. The wider study: There were weekly diphenylcyclopropenone doses to the scalp for patients throughout the approximately 25-week study.

Study observations and caveats: Expanded TCRs grouped into significantly more large CDR3 similarity clusters than controls produced. Sensitizing to DPC left TCRs with a frequency above 1 in 1000 unaltered.

Each cDNA molecule in the library carried unique molecular identifiers. Via MiXCR, TCRdb re-called the RACE reads, giving one row per CDR3 protein. The sample lists roughly 30,000 distinct CDR3 sequences; roughly 9.4% were seen once. This rearrangement joins TRBV12-3 or TRBV12-4 to TRBJ2-3; TRBD2 matches 12 bases. Sequenced material: whole blood, taken in connection with sensitization to the hapten diphenylcyclopropenone (DPC). This clonotype originated in a man younger than 40 with alopecia areata. Some clones in this sample may be carry-over from other donors' samples. The CDR3 DNA reads TGTGCCAGCAGTTCCCGACTAGCGGGGGCCTCAGATACGCAGTATTTT. It specifies CASSSRLAGASDTQYF.